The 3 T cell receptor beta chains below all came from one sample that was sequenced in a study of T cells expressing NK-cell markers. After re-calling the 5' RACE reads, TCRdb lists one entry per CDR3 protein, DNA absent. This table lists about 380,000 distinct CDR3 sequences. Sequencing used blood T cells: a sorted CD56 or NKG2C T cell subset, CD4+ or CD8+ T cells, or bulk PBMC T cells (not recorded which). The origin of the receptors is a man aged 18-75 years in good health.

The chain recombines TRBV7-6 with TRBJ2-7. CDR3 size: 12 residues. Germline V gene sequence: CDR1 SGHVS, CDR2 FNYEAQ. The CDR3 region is CASSLDRGEQYF.

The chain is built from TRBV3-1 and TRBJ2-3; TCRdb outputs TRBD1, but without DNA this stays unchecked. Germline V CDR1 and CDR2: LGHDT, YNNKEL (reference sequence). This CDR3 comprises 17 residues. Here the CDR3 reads CASSQKPRGVSTDTQYF.

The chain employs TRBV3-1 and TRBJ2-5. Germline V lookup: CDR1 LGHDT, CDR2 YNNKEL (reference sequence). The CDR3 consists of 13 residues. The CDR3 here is CASSQEKAGTQYF.